These 30 T cell receptor beta chains were sequenced from one sample in a study of neurological immune-mediated disorders. A single record per CDR3 protein comes from TCRdb applying MiXCR to the 5' RACE reads. The sample has roughly 41,000 distinct CDR3 sequences, 1.5% to 2% seen once. Material: PBMCs. All receptors come from a woman aged 35 to 49 with multiple sclerosis.

This clonotype was observed many times. This chain connects TRBV20-1 to TRBJ2-7, with D perhaps matching TRBD2 (6 bases). The V gene's germline CDR1 is DFQATT and CDR2 SNEGSKA (reference sequence). Trimming pared 0 bases from V and 3 bases from J, leaving 12 bases between. The CDR3 is 14 amino acids. The CDR3 nucleotides are TGCAGTGCTAGAGACGTGGGCGGGGACTACGAGCAGTACTTC. Translated, it gives CSARDVGGDYEQYF.

This clonotype came up many times. The CDR3 here is CASSFVQGAYEQYF. CDR3 nucleotide sequence: TGCGCCAGCAGCTTCGTTCAGGGGGCTTACGAGCAGTACTTC. This chain connects TRBV5-1 to TRBJ2-7, with 8 bases identical to TRBD1. Germline V CDR1 and CDR2: SGHRS, YFSETQ. The CDR3 is 14 amino acids. Unmatched junction bases numbered 5, after V lost 2 bases and J lost 4 bases.

The sample holds many counts of this clonotype. The rearrangement links TRBV5-1 to TRBJ2-7, with 7 bases fitting TRBD2. Trimming at V came to 4 bases and at J to 5 bases, leaving 9 bases not matched to a gene. The CDR3 is 14 residues long. Germline V gives CDR1 SGHRS, CDR2 YFSETQ. CDR3 sequence: CASSVSGDGDEQYF. The CDR3 DNA reads as TGCGCCAGCAGCGTGAGCGGGGACGGAGACGAGCAGTACTTC. Looking up the rest from reference TRBV5-1 and TRBJ2-7 gives the full variable domain: KAGVTQTPRYLIKTRGQQVTLSCSPISGHRSVSWYQQTPGQGLQFLFEYFSETQRNKGNFPGRFSGRQFSNSRSEMNVSTLELGDSALYLCASSVSGDGDEQYFGPGTRLTVT.

The table lists this clonotype with many counts. This chain links TRBV11-2 with TRBJ2-7; 7 bases line up with TRBD1. Germline CDR1 is SGHAT and CDR2 is FQNNGV. Germline trimming cut 4 bases from V and 0 bases from J; bases unmatched to any gene: 3. This CDR3 is built from 14 residues. The CDR3 sequence: CASSSTGISYEQYF. In nucleotides, the CDR3 is TGTGCCAGCAGCTCGACAGGGATCTCCTACGAGCAGTACTTC.

This clonotype was seen many times. The V call is TRBV19, the J call TRBJ2-1, with 9 positions matching TRBD1. CDR1 LNHDA and CDR2 SQIVND come from the germline V gene (reference sequence). This CDR3 has 17 residues. The trim removed 6 bases at V and 8 bases at J, leaving 17 bases unmatched. For the CDR3, the DNA is TGTGCCAGTAGCCCCTGGGGCCGGGACAGGGTTTTCCATGAGCAGTTCTTC. Translating gives CASSPWGRDRVFHEQFF.

This clonotype was detected ten times or more. This rearrangement joins TRBV20-1 to TRBJ1-6; D is ambiguous. The V gene lost 1 base and the J gene lost 13 bases, with 11 bases spanning the gap. Germline CDR1 reads DFQATT; CDR2 reads SNEGSKA (reference sequence). The CDR3 runs 12 residues. The CDR3 region has the DNA TGCAGTGCTAGAGCTGGAGGTTCTCCCCTCCACTTT. It codes for CSARAGGSPLHF.

This clonotype was observed at least ten times. The V gene is TRBV5-1, the J gene TRBJ2-3, with D unclear. V lost 4 bases and J lost 3, with 12 bases in between. The CDR3 is 14 amino acids. Germline CDR1 and CDR2: SGHRS and YFSETQ. The CDR3: CASSPQGGTDTQYF. In DNA, the CDR3 is TGCGCCAGCAGCCCCCAAGGTGGGACAGATACGCAGTATTTT.

This clonotype was counted at least ten times. CDR3 protein: CASSFNPTGALSSYNEQFF. For the CDR3, the DNA is TGTGCCAGCAGCTTTAACCCGACGGGGGCCCTTAGCTCCTACAATGAGCAGTTCTTC. The chain couples TRBV7-9 to TRBJ2-1; D assignment may be TRBD1 or TRBD2 (6 bases each). The CDR3 length is 19 residues. Trimming stripped 3 bases from V and 0 bases from J, with 21 bases between. The germline V gene has CDR1 SEHNR and CDR2 FQNEAQ (reference sequence). The variable domain in full, with the rest retrieved from reference TRBV7-9 and TRBJ2-1, is DTGVSQNPRHKITKRGQNVTFRCDPISEHNRLYWYRQTLGQGPEFLTYFQNEAQLEKSRLLSDRFSAERPKGSFSTLEIQRTEQGDSAMYLCASSFNPTGALSSYNEQFFGPGTRLTVL.

This clonotype was recorded at least ten times. The chain carries TRBV5-1 and TRBJ2-2; maybe TRBD1 (5 bases). The CDR3 consists of 13 residues. V was shortened by 4 bases and J by 5 bases, with 9 bases between the two germline ends. CDR1 and CDR2 (germline): SGHRS, YFSETQ. CDR3 region: CASSGAGTGELFF. The DNA of the CDR3 is TGCGCCAGCAGCGGGGCAGGGACCGGGGAGCTGTTTTTT. Filled out from reference TRBV5-1 and TRBJ2-2, the complete variable domain reads KAGVTQTPRYLIKTRGQQVTLSCSPISGHRSVSWYQQTPGQGLQFLFEYFSETQRNKGNFPGRFSGRQFSNSRSEMNVSTLELGDSALYLCASSGAGTGELFFGEGSRLTVL.

There are many counts of this clonotype. The chain has TRBV29-1 and TRBJ2-1; D possibly corresponds to TRBD1 (6 bases). V was shortened by 3 bases and J by 7 bases, with 19 bases between the two germline ends. The CDR3 is made up of 15 amino acids. The germline CDR1 and CDR2 sequences are SQVTM and ANQGSEA. The CDR3 sequence is CSVERSRRGENEQFF. The CDR3, as DNA: TGCAGCGTTGAGCGATCCCGCAGGGGTGAGAATGAGCAGTTCTTC.

The chain uses TRBV2 and TRBJ1-2; D call uncertain. The CDR3 has 14 residues. The V end lost 2 bases, the J end lost 3 bases, and 10 bases lay between the germline ends. Per germline, CDR1 SNHLY and CDR2 FYNNEI. CDR3 in amino acids: CASSESSGYYGYTF. The CDR3 DNA reads TGTGCCAGCAGTGAATCGTCTGGTTACTATGGCTACACCTTC.

This clonotype was seen at least ten times. The chain links TRBV7-9 to TRBJ2-3; D perhaps matches TRBD1 (6 bases). Germline V gene lookup returns CDR1 SEHNR and CDR2 FQNEAQ (reference sequence). V was shortened by 4 bases and J by 0 bases, with 14 bases between the two germline ends. CDR3 size: 16 residues. The CDR3 protein is CASSYAGTTSTDTQYF. DNA of the CDR3: TGTGCCAGCAGCTACGCCGGGACAACGAGCACAGATACGCAGTATTTT. Supplemented by reference TRBV7-9 and TRBJ2-3, the full variable domain reads DTGVSQNPRHKITKRGQNVTFRCDPISEHNRLYWYRQTLGQGPEFLTYFQNEAQLEKSRLLSDRFSAERPKGSFSTLEIQRTEQGDSAMYLCASSYAGTTSTDTQYFGPGTRLTVL.

This clonotype has a count of ten or more. V usage is TRBV20-1 and J usage is TRBJ1-2; 12 bases fit TRBD1. Germline CDR1 is DFQATT and CDR2 is SNEGSKA (reference sequence). The CDR3 has 14 residues. After removal of 6 bases from V and 4 bases from J, the junction contained 6 bases not matched to a gene. The CDR3 sequence is CSAVGTGGFYGYTF. The CDR3 bases are TGCAGTGCGGTTGGGACAGGGGGCTTCTATGGCTACACCTTC.

This clonotype was seen repeatedly, ten times or more. The gene calls are TRBV10-3 and TRBJ1-5; perhaps TRBD1 as D (5 bases). CDR3 size: 14 residues. V lost 2 bases and J lost 7, with 12 bases in between. CDR1 is ENHRY and CDR2 is SYGVKD in the germline V gene. The CDR3 region has the DNA TGTGCCATCAGTGAGGCCAGGGCGACGCAGCCCCAGCATTTT. It specifies CAISEARATQPQHF.

This clonotype was detected many times. V gene TRBV20-1 combines with J gene TRBJ2-7; no reliable D call. The CDR3 is 14 amino acids. Germline loops: CDR1 DFQATT, CDR2 SNEGSKA (reference sequence). The germline V and J ends were trimmed by 0 bases and 1 base, with 10 bases remaining between them. The chain's CDR3 is CSARDLLNSYEQYF. In nucleotides, the CDR3 is TGCAGTGCTAGAGATCTATTAAATTCCTACGAGCAGTACTTC.

This clonotype was seen at least ten times. V usage is TRBV24-1 and J usage is TRBJ2-1; a weak D match, TRBD2 (6 bases). Trimming shortened V by 5 bases and J by 7 bases, and 20 bases separated the two germline ends. Germline CDR1 reads KGHDR; CDR2 reads SFDVKD. This CDR3 is 16 amino acids long. DNA for the CDR3: TGTGCCACCAGTGGCCTGACGGAAGATGGGGGGAATGAGCAGTTCTTC. Its translation: CATSGLTEDGGNEQFF.

In its sample, this clonotype was seen many times. This chain links TRBV24-1 with TRBJ2-3; 7 bases line up with TRBD2. This CDR3 region has 17 residues. Trimming took 2 bases from V and 2 from J; bases not matched to a gene: 9. CDR1 and CDR2 (germline): KGHDR, SFDVKD. As DNA, the CDR3 is TGTGCCACCAGTGATTCCCTGGGGGGGTCCTCCACAGATACGCAGTATTTT. It translates to CATSDSLGGSSTDTQYF.

This clonotype appeared many times. The CDR3 loop is CASSLQAGQETQYF. DNA of the CDR3: TGCGCCAGCAGCTTGCAGGCAGGCCAAGAGACCCAGTACTTC. The V and J genes are TRBV5-1 and TRBJ2-5; D remains unclear. Trimming shortened V by 1 base and J by 1 base, and 8 bases separated the two germline ends. From germline, CDR1 is SGHRS and CDR2 YFSETQ. This CDR3 comprises 14 residues.

This clonotype was seen ten or more times. The genes are TRBV6-6 and TRBJ1-5; D is unresolved. Trimming removed 7 bases at V and 6 bases at J, with 13 bases between. Germline CDR1 MNHNY, CDR2 SVGAGI (reference sequence). This CDR3 is 13 amino acids long. CDR3: CASTHGLGQPQHF. The CDR3 bases are TGTGCCAGCACCCACGGGCTGGGTCAGCCCCAGCATTTT.

This clonotype was counted between two and nine times. The chain is built from TRBV11-2 and TRBJ2-3; 14 positions match TRBD2. Germline assignment: CDR1 SGHAT and CDR2 FQNNGV. V shed 6 bases and J 5 bases; nucleotides not matched to a gene: 4. The CDR3 has 15 residues. The chain's CDR3 is CASRRLAGGIDTQYF. The CDR3 bases are TGTGCCAGCAGAAGACTAGCGGGGGGGATAGATACGCAGTATTTT.

This clonotype was detected ten times or more. V usage is TRBV5-1 and J usage is TRBJ2-7; TRBD1 matches at 8 bases. J was trimmed by 0 bases and V by 3 bases; bases with no gene match: 5. Germline CDR1 SGHRS, CDR2 YFSETQ. There are 15 residues in the CDR3. CDR3 DNA: TGCGCCAGCAGCTGGGACAGGCCCGACTCCTACGAGCAGTACTTC. This gives the protein CASSWDRPDSYEQYF.

This clonotype appeared many times. The CDR3 spells CASSRAGGYTF. The DNA for the CDR3 is TGCGCCAGCAGCAGGGCAGGTGGCTACACCTTC. This sequence joins TRBV5-1 and TRBJ1-2; no reliable D call. V lost 4 bases to trimming and J lost 7 bases, with 8 bases between them. Germline CDR1 is SGHRS and CDR2 is YFSETQ. The length of the CDR3 is 11 residues. Filled out from reference TRBV5-1 and TRBJ1-2, the complete variable domain reads KAGVTQTPRYLIKTRGQQVTLSCSPISGHRSVSWYQQTPGQGLQFLFEYFSETQRNKGNFPGRFSGRQFSNSRSEMNVSTLELGDSALYLCASSRAGGYTFGSGTRLTVV.

This clonotype was found many times. J is TRBJ2-3 and V is TRBV6-1; D gene unclear. V gave up 4 bases and J gave up 5 bases, with 4 bases separating them. CDR1 and CDR2 from the germline V gene are MNHNS and SASEGT. CDR3 length: 11 residues. The CDR3 region is CASSVGDTQYF. Written as DNA, the CDR3 is TGTGCCAGCAGTGTAGGAGATACGCAGTATTTT.

This clonotype was seen many times. The chain's CDR3 is CSATSGYEQYF. In DNA form, the CDR3 reads TGCAGTGCTACCTCAGGTTACGAGCAGTACTTC. The chain has TRBV20-1 and TRBJ2-7; D is ambiguous. The CDR3 extends over 11 amino acids. V lost 4 bases and J 4 bases, leaving 8 bases between the germline ends. Germline CDR1 and CDR2: DFQATT and SNEGSKA (reference sequence).

This clonotype is classed as medium-sized. The rearrangement links TRBV20-1 to TRBJ1-2, with TRBD1 matching over 9 bases. The CDR3 sequence is 16 residues long. The junction had 10 bases not matched to a gene; V was cut back by 1 base and J by 4 bases. CDR1 and CDR2 (germline): DFQATT, SNEGSKA (reference sequence). CDR3 protein: CSARVLGTGKGYGYTF. The CDR3 region has the DNA TGCAGTGCTAGAGTCCTAGGGACAGGGAAGGGCTATGGCTACACCTTC.

This clonotype has a count of ten or more. The rearrangement joins TRBV4-1 to TRBJ2-2; 10 nucleotides align to TRBD2. This CDR3 region has 16 residues. Germline assignment: CDR1 MGHRA and CDR2 YSYEKL. With V trimmed by 4 bases and J by 0 bases, 2 bases remained unmatched. The CDR3 sequence: CASSRSGGSNTGELFF. The CDR3 DNA reads as TGCGCCAGCAGCCGTAGCGGGGGGTCGAACACCGGGGAGCTGTTTTTT.

This clonotype showed up many times. V usage is TRBV10-2 and J usage is TRBJ1-1; D gene ambiguous. CDR3 length equals 14 residues. Trimming removed 0 bases from V and 1 base from J, with 6 bases in between. Germline CDR1 WSHSY, CDR2 SAAADI. In DNA form, the CDR3 reads TGCGCCAGCAGTGAGTCGCGGGGGAACACTGAAGCTTTCTTT. This gives the protein CASSESRGNTEAFF.

This clonotype has at least ten counts. This CDR3 reads CSAPGRQGSNTGELFF. The CDR3 region has the DNA TGCAGTGCTCCCGGCCGTCAGGGCTCGAACACCGGGGAGCTGTTTTTT. The V gene is TRBV20-1, the J gene TRBJ2-2; D may be TRBD1 (5 bases). The ends were cut back, 5 bases at V and 0 bases at J, with 16 bases in the middle. Germline V gives CDR1 DFQATT, CDR2 SNEGSKA (reference sequence). This CDR3 comprises 16 residues.

This clonotype was seen at least ten times. The rearrangement joins TRBV12-3 or TRBV12-4 to TRBJ1-3, with 7 nucleotides matching TRBD1. This CDR3 is 14 amino acids long. Losses at the gene ends were 5 bases for V and 8 bases for J; bases not matched to a gene: 9. Written as DNA, the CDR3 is TGTGCCAGCAGTGTCCTCTCAGGGGGGGACACCATATATTTT. Translation: CASSVLSGGDTIYF.

In its sample, this clonotype was seen many times. The V gene is TRBV25-1, the J gene TRBJ1-5; 7 bases align to TRBD1. CDR1 and CDR2 (germline): MGHDK, SYGVNS. J was trimmed by 2 bases and V by 3 bases; bases with no gene match: 4. The CDR3 length is 15 residues. DNA for the CDR3: TGTGCCAGCAGTGACGCAGGGGGAGGCAATCAGCCCCAGCATTTT. Its translation is CASSDAGGGNQPQHF.